Each of the 18 T cell receptor beta chains below was sequenced from the same sample in a study of blood T cell repertoires in COVID-19. Clones were sequenced by immunoSEQ multiplex PCR, and TCRdb holds only the in-frame ones, with some missing. The data hold around 130,000 clones, with 84% observed a single time. Material: peripheral blood. The receptor source for this set is a man aged 25 to 40 with COVID-19, enrolled during active disease.

The chain links TRBV4-1 to TRBJ1-2; D is unclear. Trimming stripped 0 bases from V and 7 bases from J, with 9 bases between. Germline V lookup: CDR1 MGHRA, CDR2 YSYEKL. The CDR3 totals 13 residues. CDR3 loop: CASSQDPSGGYTF. CDR3 sequence (DNA): TGCGCCAGCAGCCAAGATCCCTCGGGTGGCTACACCTTC.

The V call is TRBV28, the J call TRBJ2-7, with D hard to call. The CDR3 has 12 amino acids. Germline V gene data show CDR1 as MDHEN and CDR2 as SYDVKM. The V end was cut by 4 bases, the J end by 3 bases, with 7 bases between. CDR3 in amino acids: CASSWYGYEQYF. The DNA of the CDR3 is TGTGCCAGCAGTTGGTACGGCTACGAGCAGTACTTC. Looking up the rest from reference TRBV28 and TRBJ2-7 gives the full variable domain: DVKVTQSSRYLVKRTGEKVFLECVQDMDHENMFWYRQDPGLGLRLIYFSYDVKMKEKGDIPEGYSVSREKKERFSLILESASTNQTSMYLCASSWYGYEQYFGPGTRLTVT.

The chain couples TRBV6-6 to TRBJ2-5, with 7 bases fitting TRBD1. After removal of 5 bases from V and 0 bases from J, the junction contained 9 bases not matched to a gene. The germline CDR1 and CDR2 sequences are MNHNY and SVGAGI (reference sequence). The CDR3 length is 16 residues. The CDR3 protein is CASSRLGTADQETQYF. Written as DNA, the CDR3 is TGTGCCAGCAGTAGACTCGGGACAGCCGACCAAGAGACCCAGTACTTC.

The chain combines TRBV19 with TRBJ1-2; 10 bases fit TRBD1. There are 18 residues in the CDR3. V lost 0 bases, J lost 4 bases, and 11 bases stayed unmatched. Germline CDR1 reads LNHDA; CDR2 reads SQIVND (reference sequence). CDR3 nucleotides: TGTGCCAGTAGTATAGAATGGATTCCGGGACAGGGGACCTATGGCTACACCTTC. This codes for CASSIEWIPGQGTYGYTF.

The chain has TRBV24-1 and TRBJ1-3, with D possibly being TRBD1 (6 bases). Trimming removed 5 bases at V and 0 bases at J, with 13 bases between. The germline gives CDR1 KGHDR, CDR2 SFDVKD. The CDR3 length is 16 residues. The CDR3 region is CATSGWDILSGNTIYF. In nucleotides, the CDR3 is TGTGCCACCAGTGGCTGGGACATCCTCTCTGGAAACACCATATATTTT.

The chain couples TRBV5-1 to TRBJ2-3; 12 bases line up with TRBD2. Germline CDR1 and CDR2: SGHRS and YFSETQ. Unmatched junction bases numbered 10, after V lost 3 bases and J lost 2 bases. The CDR3 totals 18 residues. CDR3 in amino acids: CASSSSMTSGSTTDTQYF. In nucleotides, the CDR3 is TGCGCCAGCAGCTCTTCCATGACTAGCGGGAGTACCACAGATACGCAGTATTTT.

V and J are TRBV7-2 and TRBJ2-7; D may be TRBD2 (5 bases). V lost 3 bases, J lost 2 bases, and 11 bases lay in between. Germline V gene lookup returns CDR1 SGHTA and CDR2 FQGNSA. The length of the CDR3 is 14 residues. Written as DNA, the CDR3 is TGTGCCAGCAGCTTGGGTCTAGCCACCTACGAGCAGTACTTC. Translated, it gives CASSLGLATYEQYF.

The V call is TRBV27, the J call TRBJ2-3, with TRBD2 matching 12 bases. Germline trimming cut 5 bases from V and 6 bases from J; bases unmatched to any gene: 9. The CDR3 contains 16 residues. The germline CDR1 and CDR2 sequences are MNHEY and SMNVEV (reference sequence). In DNA form, the CDR3 reads TGTGCCAGCAGTGCCCTGACTAGCGGGAGCAAGGATACGCAGTATTTT. It codes for CASSALTSGSKDTQYF.

The chain combines TRBV11-3 with TRBJ2-3; possible D gene TRBD2, 5 bases. The CDR3 runs to 17 residues. Germline V gene lookup returns CDR1 SGHNT and CDR2 YENEEA. Trimming left V 1 base short and J 0 bases short, with 14 bases between. DNA of the CDR3: TGTGCCAGCAGCTTAGTTTTTAGCGTCGCTAGCACAGATACGCAGTATTTT. Amino acid sequence: CASSLVFSVASTDTQYF.

The CDR3 loop is CASSVGTGPSYEQYF. In nucleotides, the CDR3 is TGTGCCAGCAGTGTGGGGACAGGTCCTTCCTACGAGCAGTACTTC. The chain employs TRBV28 and TRBJ2-7; the match to TRBD1 covers 8 bases. The length of the CDR3 is 15 residues. After removal of 5 bases from V and 1 base from J, the junction contained 7 bases not matched to a gene. Germline V gives CDR1 MDHEN, CDR2 SYDVKM.

V is TRBV9 and J is TRBJ2-1; a weak D match, TRBD2 (6 bases). The CDR3 runs to 19 residues. With 0 bases removed from V and 0 bases from J, the gap between germline ends came to 19 bases. CDR1 SGDLS and CDR2 YYNGEE come from the germline V gene. The CDR3 DNA follows: TGTGCCAGCAGCGTAGGTATTAGCGGAGGGCCTAGCTCCTACAATGAGCAGTTCTTC. This sequence encodes CASSVGISGGPSSYNEQFF. The full variable domain, its missing parts supplied by reference TRBV9 and TRBJ2-1, is DSGVTQTPKHLITATGQRVTLRCSPRSGDLSVYWYQQSLDQGLQFLIQYYNGEERAKGNILERFSAQQFPDLHSELNLSSLELGDSALYFCASSVGISGGPSSYNEQFFGPGTRLTVL.

The CDR3, as DNA: TGCAGCGTCGAATTCGGTGCCTACGAGCAGTACTTC. This gives the protein CSVEFGAYEQYF. The chain couples TRBV29-1 to TRBJ2-7, with unresolved D. V was cut by 6 bases and J by 2 bases, with 11 bases left in between. Germline V gene data show CDR1 as SQVTM and CDR2 as ANQGSEA. CDR3 length: 12 residues.

The chain carries TRBV4-1 and TRBJ2-7, with 7 bases aligning to TRBD2. The germline V gene encodes CDR1 MGHRA and CDR2 YSYEKL. Losses at the gene ends were 0 bases for V and 2 bases for J; bases not matched to a gene: 1. CDR3 length: 14 amino acids. As DNA, the CDR3 is TGCGCCAGCAGCCAAGATCTAGCGGCCTACGAGCAGTACTTC. Translation: CASSQDLAAYEQYF.

The chain is built from TRBV7-2 and TRBJ2-7; 8 positions match TRBD1. Germline CDR1 reads SGHTA; CDR2 reads FQGNSA. The CDR3 has 14 residues. With 3 bases clipped from V and 4 bases from J, the junction kept 5 bases outside the gene matches. CDR3 coding DNA: TGTGCCAGCAGCTTCGCAGGGGGCGAATACGAGCAGTACTTC. This encodes CASSFAGGEYEQYF.

The chain joins TRBV28 to TRBJ2-7, with D hard to call. V was trimmed by 5 bases and J by 7 bases, leaving 12 bases between them. From germline, CDR1 is MDHEN and CDR2 SYDVKM. CDR3 length: 12 residues. The CDR3 loop is CASSPPLREQYF. CDR3 in DNA: TGTGCCAGCAGTCCCCCTCTGAGGGAGCAGTACTTC.

The count of this clone is one. The J gene is TRBJ2-3, the V gene TRBV29-1; D is uncertain. V gave up 3 bases and J gave up 3 bases, with 7 bases separating them. CDR1 and CDR2 from the germline V gene are SQVTM and ANQGSEA. The CDR3 runs to 12 residues. The CDR3: CSVDWQTDTQYF. The CDR3 nucleotides read TGCAGCGTTGATTGGCAGACAGATACGCAGTATTTT.

The chain joins TRBV24-1 to TRBJ1-1; D is possibly TRBD1 (6 bases). The V and J ends lost 7 bases and 7 bases respectively, with 15 bases between them. Germline-derived CDR1 and CDR2 are KGHDR and SFDVKD. This CDR3 region has 13 residues. CDR3 region: CATRAGAEFEAFF. In DNA form, the CDR3 reads TGTGCCACCAGAGCGGGGGCCGAATTTGAAGCTTTCTTT.

V usage is TRBV28 and J usage is TRBJ2-5; TRBD2 might be the D (5 bases). Trimming pared 7 bases from V and 4 bases from J, leaving 16 bases between. The CDR3 is 14 residues long. Germline CDR1 is MDHEN and CDR2 is SYDVKM. DNA of the CDR3: TGTGCCAGCAAAAGTCCCGGGATCCCAGAGACCCAGTACTTC. The encoded protein is CASKSPGIPETQYF.